This T cell receptor beta chain was captured in a study of spatial heterogeneity in lung cancer. Study overall: Alpha-chain sequences were consistently detected in smaller numbers than beta-chain sequences.

At least ten counts were recorded for this clonotype. Every individual TCR cDNA molecule carried its own unique molecular identifier, which allowed correction of PCR and sequencing errors. MiXCR was run by TCRdb on the 5' RACE reads, yielding one entry per CDR3 protein. The sample shows 40,000 to 45,000 distinct CDR3 sequences, about 13% of them seen only once. Time point defined: sample taken at primary tumor resection. V lost 1 base to trimming and J lost 2 bases; unmatched junction nucleotides: 2. This CDR3 contains 16 residues. Germline CDR1 and CDR2: MGHRA and YSYEKL. The source is a male donor with early-stage non-small cell lung cancer. The rearrangement joins TRBV4-1 to TRBJ1-6; 7 nucleotides agree with TRBD1. Specimen: PBMCs, collected at surgery. Written as DNA, the CDR3 is TGCGCCAGCAGCCAAGGACAGGGCACCTATAATTCACCCCTCCACTTT. Translating gives CASSQGQGTYNSPLHF.